This T cell receptor (beta chain) is from a study of cytomegalovirus exposure and HLA in healthy donors. With respect to this clone: The target antigen is unknown.

CDR3 length equals 17 residues. J gave up 2 bases and V 4 bases, and 10 bases lay outside the gene matches. CDR1 and CDR2 from the germline V gene are SGDLS and YYNGEE. Method: immunoSEQ multiplex PCR; TCRdb's copy keeps in-frame clones and lacks some. The sample has hundreds of thousands of clones; approximately 90% are singletons. Overall study findings and caveats: Cytomegalovirus status was reportedly diagnosed by the classifier with high specificity and sensitivity.

The sequenced sample consisted of PBMCs. The clonotype was recovered from a woman aged 18-29 years in good health and CMV-seronegative. The genes are TRBV9 and TRBJ2-7; 12 positions match TRBD2. DNA for the CDR3: TGTGCCAGCAGCCCCGGGACTAGCGGGTTTCCCCCCTACGAGCAGTACTTC. Translating gives CASSPGTSGFPPYEQYF.